This T cell receptor (beta chain) is drawn from a study of T cell changes during pregnancy in multiple sclerosis. The V end was cut by 0 bases, the J end by 7 bases, with 12 bases between. Germline lookup yields CDR1 WSHSY and CDR2 SAAADI. The CDR3 is 14 amino acids. Generated by immunoSEQ multiplex PCR, the TCRdb table keeps only in-frame clones and is missing some. This table has some 54,000 clones, around 93% appearing once. The chain joins TRBV10-2 to TRBJ1-1, with D perhaps TRBD1 (6 bases). The sequence was obtained from a female donor with multiple sclerosis, enrolled in a pregnancy study. The sample was peripheral blood, taken after pregnancy. CDR3 sequence reads: CASSESPGGYEAFF. In nucleotides, the CDR3 is TGCGCCAGCAGTGAGTCTCCTGGGGGCTATGAAGCTTTCTTT.